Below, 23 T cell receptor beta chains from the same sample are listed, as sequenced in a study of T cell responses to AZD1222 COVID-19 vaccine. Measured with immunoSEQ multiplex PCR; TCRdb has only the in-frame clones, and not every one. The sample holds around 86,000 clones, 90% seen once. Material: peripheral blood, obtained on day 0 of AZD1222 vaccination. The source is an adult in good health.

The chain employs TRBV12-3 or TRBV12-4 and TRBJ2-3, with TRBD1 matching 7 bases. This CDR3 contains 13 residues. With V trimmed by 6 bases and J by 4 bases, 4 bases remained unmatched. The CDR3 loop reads CASSPTGADTQYF. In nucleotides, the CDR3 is TGTGCCAGCAGCCCTACAGGGGCAGATACGCAGTATTTT.

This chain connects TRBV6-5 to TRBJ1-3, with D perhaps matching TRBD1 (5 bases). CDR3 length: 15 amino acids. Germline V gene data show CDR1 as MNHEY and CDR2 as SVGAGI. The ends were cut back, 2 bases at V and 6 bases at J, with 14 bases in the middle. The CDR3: CASSYAGAPENTIYF. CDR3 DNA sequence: TGTGCCAGCAGTTACGCCGGGGCCCCGGAAAACACCATATATTTT.

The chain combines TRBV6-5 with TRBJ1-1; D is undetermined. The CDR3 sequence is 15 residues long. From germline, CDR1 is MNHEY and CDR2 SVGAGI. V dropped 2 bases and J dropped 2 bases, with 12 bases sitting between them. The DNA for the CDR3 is TGTGCCAGCAGTTACCGAACTGGTCTCAACACTGAAGCTTTCTTT. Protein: CASSYRTGLNTEAFF.

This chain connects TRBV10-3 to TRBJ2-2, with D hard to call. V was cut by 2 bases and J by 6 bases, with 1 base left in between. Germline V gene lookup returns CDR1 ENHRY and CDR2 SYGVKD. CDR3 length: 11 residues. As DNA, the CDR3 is TGTGCCATCAGTGAGGCCGGGGAGCTGTTTTTT. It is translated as CAISEAGELFF.

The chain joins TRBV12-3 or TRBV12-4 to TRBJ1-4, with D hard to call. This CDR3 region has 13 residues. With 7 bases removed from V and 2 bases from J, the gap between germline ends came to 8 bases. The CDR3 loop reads CASTRNTNEKLFF. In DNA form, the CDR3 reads TGTGCCAGCACCCGGAACACTAATGAAAAACTGTTTTTT.

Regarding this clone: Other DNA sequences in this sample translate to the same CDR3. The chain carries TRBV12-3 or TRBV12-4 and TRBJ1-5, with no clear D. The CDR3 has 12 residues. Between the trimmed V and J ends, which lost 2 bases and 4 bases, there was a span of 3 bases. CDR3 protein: CASSLMNQPQHF. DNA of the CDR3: TGTGCCAGCAGTTTAATGAATCAGCCCCAGCATTTT.

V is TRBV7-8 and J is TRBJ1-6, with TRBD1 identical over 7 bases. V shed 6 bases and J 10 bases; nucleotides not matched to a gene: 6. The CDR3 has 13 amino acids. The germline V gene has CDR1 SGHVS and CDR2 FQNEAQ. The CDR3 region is CASSDRVGSPLHF. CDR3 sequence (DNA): TGTGCCAGCAGTGACAGGGTGGGGTCACCCCTCCACTTT.

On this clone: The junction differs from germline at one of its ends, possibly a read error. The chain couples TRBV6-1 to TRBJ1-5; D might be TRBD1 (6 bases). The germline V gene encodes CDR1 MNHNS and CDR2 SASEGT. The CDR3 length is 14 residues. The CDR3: CASGDNRDYQPQHF. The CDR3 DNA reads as TGTGCCAGCGGTGATAACAGGGACTATCAGCCCCAGCATTTT.

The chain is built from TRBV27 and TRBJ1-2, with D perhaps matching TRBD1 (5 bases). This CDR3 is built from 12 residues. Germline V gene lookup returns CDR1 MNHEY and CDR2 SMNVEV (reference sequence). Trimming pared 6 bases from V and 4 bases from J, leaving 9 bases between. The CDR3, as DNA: TGTGCCAGCAGCGCCGGGGCCTATGGCTACACCTTC. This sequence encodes CASSAGAYGYTF.

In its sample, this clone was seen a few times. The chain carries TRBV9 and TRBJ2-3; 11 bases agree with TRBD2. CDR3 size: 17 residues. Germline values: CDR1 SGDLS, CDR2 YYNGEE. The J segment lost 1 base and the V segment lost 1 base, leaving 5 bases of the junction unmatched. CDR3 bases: TGTGCCAGCAGCGTACCTAGCGGGGGGCGGGGCACAGATACGCAGTATTTT. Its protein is CASSVPSGGRGTDTQYF.

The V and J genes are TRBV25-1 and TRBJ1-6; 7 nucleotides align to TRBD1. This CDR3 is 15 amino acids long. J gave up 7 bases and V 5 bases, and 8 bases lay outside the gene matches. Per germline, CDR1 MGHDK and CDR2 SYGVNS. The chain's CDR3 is CASSNTGQLNSPLHF. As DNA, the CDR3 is TGTGCCAGCAGTAACACGGGACAGTTGAATTCACCCCTCCACTTT. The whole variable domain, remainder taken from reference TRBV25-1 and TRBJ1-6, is EADIYQTPRYLVIGTGKKITLECSQTMGHDKMYWYQQDPGMELHLIHYSYGVNSTEKGDLSSESTVSRIRTEHFPLTLESARPSHTSQYLCASSNTGQLNSPLHFGNGTRLTVT.

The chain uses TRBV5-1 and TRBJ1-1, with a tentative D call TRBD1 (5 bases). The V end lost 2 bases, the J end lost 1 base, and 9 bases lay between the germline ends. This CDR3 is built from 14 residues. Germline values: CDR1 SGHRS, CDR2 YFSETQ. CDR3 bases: TGCGCCAGCAGCTTACGAGGGGCGAACACTGAAGCTTTCTTT. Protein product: CASSLRGANTEAFF.

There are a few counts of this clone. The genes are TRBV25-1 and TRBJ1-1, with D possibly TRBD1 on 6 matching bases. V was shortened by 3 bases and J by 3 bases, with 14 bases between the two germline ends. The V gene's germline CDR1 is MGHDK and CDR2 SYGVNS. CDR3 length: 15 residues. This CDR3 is CASSEAAAGDTEAFF. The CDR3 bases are TGTGCCAGCAGTGAGGCAGCAGCAGGGGACACTGAAGCTTTCTTT.

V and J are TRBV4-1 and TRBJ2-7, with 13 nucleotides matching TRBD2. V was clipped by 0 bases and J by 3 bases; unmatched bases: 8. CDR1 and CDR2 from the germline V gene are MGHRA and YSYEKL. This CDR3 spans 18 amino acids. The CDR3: CASSQETSGGQLHYEQYF. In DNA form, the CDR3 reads TGCGCCAGCAGCCAAGAGACTAGCGGGGGGCAACTTCACTACGAGCAGTACTTC.

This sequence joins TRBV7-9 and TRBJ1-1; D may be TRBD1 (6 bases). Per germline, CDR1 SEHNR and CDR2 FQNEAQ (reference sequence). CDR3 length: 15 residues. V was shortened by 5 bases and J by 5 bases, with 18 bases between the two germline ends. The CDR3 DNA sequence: TGTGCCAGCAGCCCCGAGGCCAGGGGATGGACTGAAGCTTTCTTT. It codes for CASSPEARGWTEAFF. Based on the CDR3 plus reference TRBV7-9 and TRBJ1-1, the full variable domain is DTGVSQNPRHKITKRGQNVTFRCDPISEHNRLYWYRQTLGQGPEFLTYFQNEAQLEKSRLLSDRFSAERPKGSFSTLEIQRTEQGDSAMYLCASSPEARGWTEAFFGQGTRLTVV.

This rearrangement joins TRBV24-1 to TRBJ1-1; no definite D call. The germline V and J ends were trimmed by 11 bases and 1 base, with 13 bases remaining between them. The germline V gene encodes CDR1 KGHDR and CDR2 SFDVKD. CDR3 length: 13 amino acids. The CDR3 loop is CASPGNRNTEAFF. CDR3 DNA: TGTGCCAGCCCGGGGAATCGGAACACTGAAGCTTTCTTT.

The DNA of the CDR3 is TGCGCCAGCAGCTCGACAGGGGGAGAGCAGTACTTC. It encodes CASSSTGGEQYF. The chain joins TRBV5-1 to TRBJ2-7; 9 bases line up with TRBD1. Trimming at V came to 3 bases and at J to 7 bases, leaving 2 bases not matched to a gene. Germline loops: CDR1 SGHRS, CDR2 YFSETQ. This CDR3 has 12 amino acids.

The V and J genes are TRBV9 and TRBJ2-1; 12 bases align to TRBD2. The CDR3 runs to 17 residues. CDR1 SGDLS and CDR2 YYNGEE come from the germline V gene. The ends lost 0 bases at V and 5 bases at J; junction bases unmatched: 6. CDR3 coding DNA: TGTGCCAGCAGCGTAGTCACTAGCGGGGGGTGGGACAATGAGCAGTTCTTC. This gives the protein CASSVVTSGGWDNEQFF.

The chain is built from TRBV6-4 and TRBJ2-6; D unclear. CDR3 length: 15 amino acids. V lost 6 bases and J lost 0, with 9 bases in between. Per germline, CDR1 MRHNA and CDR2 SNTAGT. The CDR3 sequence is CASSPADSGANVLTF. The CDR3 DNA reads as TGTGCCAGCAGCCCCGCCGACTCTGGGGCCAACGTCCTGACTTTC.

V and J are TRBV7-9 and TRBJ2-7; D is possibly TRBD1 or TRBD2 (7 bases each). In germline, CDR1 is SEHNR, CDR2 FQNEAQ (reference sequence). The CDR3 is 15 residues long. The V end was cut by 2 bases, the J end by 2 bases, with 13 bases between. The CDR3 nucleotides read TGTGCCAGCAGCTTATGGGCAGGGGGGGCCTACGAGCAGTACTTC. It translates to CASSLWAGGAYEQYF.

CDR3: CASSLVGLGEQFF. The CDR3 DNA follows: TGTGCCAGCAGCTTAGTGGGTTTAGGGGAGCAGTTCTTC. The chain links TRBV7-2 to TRBJ2-1; D gene unclear. CDR3 length equals 13 residues. V gave up 1 base and J gave up 10 bases, with 11 bases separating them. Germline V gene data show CDR1 as SGHTA and CDR2 as FQGNSA.

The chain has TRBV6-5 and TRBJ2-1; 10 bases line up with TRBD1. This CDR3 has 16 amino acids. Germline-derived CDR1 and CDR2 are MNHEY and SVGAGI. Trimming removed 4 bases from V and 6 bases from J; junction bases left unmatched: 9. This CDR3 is CASSSRDRGRSNEQFF. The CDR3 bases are TGTGCCAGCAGTTCCCGTGACAGGGGGCGCAGCAATGAGCAGTTCTTC.

In DNA, the CDR3 is TGTGCCAGCCGGTCGGCGAACTATGGCTACACCTTC. Its translation: CASRSANYGYTF. The V call is TRBV6-5, the J call TRBJ1-2, with unresolved D. Germline CDR1 is MNHEY and CDR2 is SVGAGI. The CDR3 covers 12 residues. The germline V and J ends were trimmed by 8 bases and 2 bases, with 9 bases remaining between them.